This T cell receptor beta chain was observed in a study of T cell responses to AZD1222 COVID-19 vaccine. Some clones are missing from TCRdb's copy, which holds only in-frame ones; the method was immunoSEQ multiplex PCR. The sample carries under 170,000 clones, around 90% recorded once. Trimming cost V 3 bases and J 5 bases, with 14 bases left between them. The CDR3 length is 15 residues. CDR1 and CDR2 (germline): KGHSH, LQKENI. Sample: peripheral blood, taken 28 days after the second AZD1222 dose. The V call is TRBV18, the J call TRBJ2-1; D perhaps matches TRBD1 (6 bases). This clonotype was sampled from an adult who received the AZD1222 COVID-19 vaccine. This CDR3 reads CASSPRVTGDNEQFF. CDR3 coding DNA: TGTGCCAGCTCACCCCGGGTGACAGGTGACAATGAGCAGTTCTTC. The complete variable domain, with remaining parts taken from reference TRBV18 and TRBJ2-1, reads NAGVMQNPRHLVRRRGQEARLRCSPMKGHSHVYWYRQLPEEGLKFMVYLQKENIIDESGMPKERFSAEFPKEGPSILRIQQVVRGDSAAYFCASSPRVTGDNEQFFGPGTRLTVL.